The entry below gives a single T cell receptor beta chain sequence along with its context. The antigen is unknown. The data are from a study of somatic mutations in cytotoxic T cells in rheumatoid arthritis. Findings and limits, study-wide: CD8+ clonality increased with age in rheumatoid arthritis patients but not in healthy controls.

Clones were read by immunoSEQ multiplex PCR, and TCRdb kept only the in-frame ones, dropping some. Of more than 5,500 clones listed, 80% are singletons. Germline-derived CDR1 and CDR2 are SGHRS and YFSETQ. V dropped 4 bases and J dropped 8 bases, with 12 bases sitting between them. The CDR3 consists of 12 residues. The chain employs TRBV5-1 and TRBJ1-2; unclear D gene. This receptor was identified in an adult with rheumatoid arthritis. The sequencing sample was made of CD8+ T cells sorted from blood. The CDR3 region has the DNA TGCGCCAGCAGCCTAGACTGGATCGGCTACACCTTC. This gives the protein CASSLDWIGYTF.